Listed below are T cell receptor beta chains from one sample, sequenced in a study of T cell repertoires in cytomegalovirus infection. TCRdb reanalysed the reads using MiXCR and keeps one entry per CDR3 protein. The sample carries 740,000 or so distinct CDR3 sequences, under 40% recorded once. Sequencing was done on a sample of PBMCs. These receptors came from a human donor in good health (CMV status not recorded). Some clones in this sample may be carry-over from other donors' samples. Both conserved end residues are part of each CDR3. A D gene is named only where the DNA matches it firmly. Clone size is stated in some rows and not others, as once, few, many or a class when expanded.

once NA TRBJ1-5 TRBV2 TGTGCCAGCAGTGAAGCGCGGTGGAACCCGGATCAGCCCCAGCATTTT CASSEARWNPDQPQHF
NA NA TRBJ1-2 TRBV28 TGTGCCAGCAGTTTGACAGTCGACTATGGCTACACCTTC CASSLTVDYGYTF
few NA TRBJ2-2 TRBV6-5 TGTGCCAGCAGTTACTGGCGACTAGGGGACACCGGGGAGCTGTTTTTT CASSYWRLGDTGELFF
few NA TRBJ2-3 TRBV2 TGTGCCAGCAGTGATATCTCAGATACGCAGTATTTT CASSDISDTQYF
few NA TRBJ1-5 TRBV11-2 TGTGCCAGCAGCAAAAGCGGTCAGCCCCAGCATTTT CASSKSGQPQHF
few TRBD2 TRBJ2-1 TRBV4-1 TGCGCCAGCAGCCACGATGCGGGGGGGAACAATGAGCAGTTCTTC CASSHDAGGNNEQFF
NA NA TRBJ2-7 TRBV28 TGTGCCAGCAGTTTATTCCCAGGGGTGGGAACCTACGAGCAGTACTTC CASSLFPGVGTYEQYF
NA NA TRBJ2-1 TRBV11-2 TGTGCCAGCAGCTTAGGAGGGGGATACAAGGAGCAGTTCTTC CASSLGGGYKEQFF
NA NA TRBJ1-5 TRBV28 TGTGCCAGCAGTTCCCCGGGGGACAACTCAGCAAGCAATCAGCCCCAGCATTTT CASSSPGDNSASNQPQHF
many NA TRBJ2-3 TRBV10-3 TGTGCCATCAGTGAATCAAGGGAAGCTAGCACAGATACGCAGTATTTT CAISESREASTDTQYF
NA TRBD1 TRBJ2-7 TRBV7-6 TGTGCCAGCAGCTCTGCCCGGACAGGCTCCTACGAGCAGTACTTC CASSSARTGSYEQYF
NA NA TRBJ2-3 TRBV11-2 TGTGCCAGCAGCCCAATCCTTATAGATACGCAGTATTTT CASSPILIDTQYF
few NA TRBJ2-7 TRBV18 TGTGCCAGCTCACCCAAGGGGGGTTGGAACGAGCAGTACTTC CASSPKGGWNEQYF
NA NA TRBJ2-3 TRBV27 TGTGCCAGCAGTTTATCGAAAGGGGCGGGGGCGTTCACAGATACGCAGTATTTT CASSLSKGAGAFTDTQYF
few NA TRBJ1-2 TRBV7-2 TGTGCCAGCAGAGGTATTTTGGCCGGCGGCTACACCTTC CASRGILAGGYTF
NA TRBD1 TRBJ2-7 TRBV11-1 TGTGCCAGCGGACGAGGACAGGGGAGCTACGAGCAGTACTTC CASGRGQGSYEQYF
NA TRBD2 TRBJ2-7 TRBV6-1 TGTGCCAGCAGTTTCGTCCTAGCGGGGAGGGTTTTAGAGCAGTACTTC CASSFVLAGRVLEQYF
few NA TRBJ2-7 TRBV7-3 TGTGCCAGCAGCTTAACGAGAGGGGGGCGGTACGAGCAGTACTTC CASSLTRGGRYEQYF
NA TRBD1 TRBJ1-2 TRBV12-3/TRBV12-4 TGTGCCACCGTGGACAGGGGGGATCATGGCTACACCTTC CATVDRGDHGYTF
NA NA TRBJ2-7 TRBV28 TGTGCCAGCAGTTTTTGGAGTAAAACCTACGAGCAGTACTTC CASSFWSKTYEQYF
many NA TRBJ1-1 TRBV7-2 TGTGCCAGCAGCTTAGAAGTGCGGACTGAAGCTTTCTTT CASSLEVRTEAFF
few TRBD1 TRBJ2-7 TRBV6-5 TGTGCCAGCAGTAGTGGGACAGGGGGCGGTTCCGAGCAGTACTTC CASSSGTGGGSEQYF
NA TRBD1 TRBJ1-1 TRBV5-1 TGCGCCAGCAGCGGGGGGACAGGCACTGAAGCTTTCTTT CASSGGTGTEAFF
NA NA TRBJ2-7 TRBV7-8 TGTGCCAGCAGCCCAAGCGGAGGGACTTGGGGGGATCAGTACTTC CASSPSGGTWGDQYF
NA NA TRBJ1-5 TRBV20-1 TGCAGTGCCTGGGGTCCTGGGATTCAGCCCCAGCATTTT CSAWGPGIQPQHF
NA TRBD1 TRBJ2-7 TRBV4-1 TGCGCCAGCAGCCAAACTCCCTTCATACCCCCGGGACAGGGCCCCTACGAGCAGTACTTC CASSQTPFIPPGQGPYEQYF
NA TRBD1 TRBJ2-5 TRBV20-1 TGCAGTGCTAGAGATTACAGGGGAAAATACCAAGAGACCCAGTACTTC CSARDYRGKYQETQYF
few TRBD2 TRBJ2-2 TRBV6-5 TGTGCCAGCAGTTACGGGGGGGACACCGGGGAGCTGTTTTTT CASSYGGDTGELFF
NA TRBD1 TRBJ1-3 TRBV28 TGTGCCAGCAGTTCCCTGAGGACAGGGCCATCTGGAAACACCATATATTTT CASSSLRTGPSGNTIYF
NA TRBD1 TRBJ2-5 TRBV7-3 TGTGCCAGCAGCTTCAGACAGGGGCAAGAGACCCAGTCCTTC CASSFRQGQETQSF
many TRBD2 TRBJ2-7 TRBV7-8 TGTGCCAGCAGCTTAGCGGCCTGGGGGGGGGGAAGCTCCTACGAGCAGTACTTC CASSLAAWGGGSSYEQYF
few NA TRBJ2-2 TRBV7-9 TGTGCCAGCAGCTTCGCAGTCGCGAACACCGGGGAGCTGTTTTTT CASSFAVANTGELFF
NA TRBD2 TRBJ2-1 TRBV7-6 TGTGCCAGCAGTCGTAGCGGGGGAGGTTTAAATGAGCAGTTCTTC CASSRSGGGLNEQFF
many NA TRBJ2-5 TRBV7-6 TGTGCCAGCAGCTCGCGACGGGGAGACCAAGAGACCCAGTACTTC CASSSRRGDQETQYF
few NA TRBJ1-1 TRBV7-8 TGTGCCAGCAGCTCCACGGTCGGGGGATCATCTTTCTTT CASSSTVGGSSFF
NA NA TRBJ2-4 TRBV15 TGTGCCACCAGCAGCCAAAACATTCAGTACTTC CATSSQNIQYF
few TRBD1 TRBJ2-7 TRBV11-1 TGTGCCAGCAGCCCCTATGGGACAGGGACAGACGAGCAGTACTTC CASSPYGTGTDEQYF
NA NA TRBJ1-5 TRBV7-2 TGTGCCAGCAGCTTAGCGGCCAGTAGCAATCAGCCCCAGCATTTT CASSLAASSNQPQHF
few TRBD1 TRBJ2-2 TRBV28 TGTGCCAGCAGTTTACCGGGACAGGGGTTAACCGGGGAGCTGTTTTTT CASSLPGQGLTGELFF
NA TRBD2 TRBJ2-2 TRBV6-5 TGTGCCAGCAGTTATTTACCGGGACTAGCGTCGAACACCGGGGAGCTGTTTTTT CASSYLPGLASNTGELFF
NA NA TRBJ2-7 TRBV7-8 TGTGCCAGCAGCTCTTCCGGGCCCCCCTACGAGCAGTACTTC CASSSSGPPYEQYF
NA TRBD1 TRBJ1-2 TRBV3-1 TGTGCCAGCAGCCAGAGACAGGGGGCGTCTTGGGGGGCAAGAAGCTACACCTTC CASSQRQGASWGARSYTF
few NA TRBJ2-1 TRBV7-2 TGTGCCAGCAGCTTAAGGGCGGTCTCCTACAATGAGCAGTTCTTC CASSLRAVSYNEQFF
NA TRBD1 TRBJ2-7 TRBV28 TGTGCCAGCAGCCCGGGGACAGCTGTTACCTACGAGCAGTACTTC CASSPGTAVTYEQYF
NA NA TRBJ1-5 TRBV12-5 TGTGCTAGTGGTCCCTTAATTGGCGGGAGCAATCAGCCCCAGCATTTT CASGPLIGGSNQPQHF
once TRBD1 TRBJ1-1 TRBV5-1 TGCGCCAGCAGCATCGGACAGGGGGCTAAAGCTTTCTTT CASSIGQGAKAFF
NA TRBD1 TRBJ1-6 TRBV7-2 TGTGCCAGCAGCTCTCGACAGGGAACCCCGAGCTCCTATAATTCACCCCTCCACTTT CASSSRQGTPSSYNSPLHF
NA TRBD1 TRBJ1-2 TRBV28 TGTGCCAGCCAAGCGGTCGGGACAGGGGGCTCTCGGTATGGCTACACCTTC CASQAVGTGGSRYGYTF
many TRBD1 TRBJ1-1 TRBV12-3/TRBV12-4 TGTGCCAGCAGCTGGACAGGGGGCACTGAAGCTTTCTTT CASSWTGGTEAFF
few NA TRBJ1-1 TRBV7-9 TGTGCCAGCAGCTGGACATTGAACACTGAAGCTTTCTTT CASSWTLNTEAFF
NA TRBD1 TRBJ1-6 TRBV12-3/TRBV12-4 TGTGCCAGCAGTTTCGGGGACAGCCGTTCACCCCTCCACTTT CASSFGDSRSPLHF
few NA TRBJ1-4 TRBV19 TGTGCCAGTAGCCGACAAGGAGGAAAACTGTTTTTT CASSRQGGKLFF
NA TRBD1 TRBJ1-1 TRBV4-2 TGTGCCAGCAGCCAAGGACAGACAGGGGCCATGAACACTGAAGCTTTCTTT CASSQGQTGAMNTEAFF
many NA TRBJ2-3 TRBV4-1 TGCGCCAGCAGCCAAGAAGAAGGGGAGTGGGGCACAGATACGCAGTATTTT CASSQEEGEWGTDTQYF
NA NA TRBJ1-3 TRBV10-2 TGCGCCAGCATCGTTGACGAGACGGACACCATATATTTT CASIVDETDTIYF